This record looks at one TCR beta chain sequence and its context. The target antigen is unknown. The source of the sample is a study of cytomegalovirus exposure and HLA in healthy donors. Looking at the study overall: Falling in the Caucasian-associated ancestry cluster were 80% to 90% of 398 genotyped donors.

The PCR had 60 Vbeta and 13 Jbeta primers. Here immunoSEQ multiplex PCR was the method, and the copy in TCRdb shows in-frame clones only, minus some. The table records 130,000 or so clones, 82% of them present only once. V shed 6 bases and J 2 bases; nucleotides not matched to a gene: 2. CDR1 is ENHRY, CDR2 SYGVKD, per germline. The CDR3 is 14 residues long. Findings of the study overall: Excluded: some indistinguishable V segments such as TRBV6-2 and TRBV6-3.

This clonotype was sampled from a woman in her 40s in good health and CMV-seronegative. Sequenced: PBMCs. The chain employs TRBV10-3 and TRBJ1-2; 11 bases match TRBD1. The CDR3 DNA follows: TGTGCCATCAGGGGACAGGGGGACAACTATGGCTACACCTTC. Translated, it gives CAIRGQGDNYGYTF.